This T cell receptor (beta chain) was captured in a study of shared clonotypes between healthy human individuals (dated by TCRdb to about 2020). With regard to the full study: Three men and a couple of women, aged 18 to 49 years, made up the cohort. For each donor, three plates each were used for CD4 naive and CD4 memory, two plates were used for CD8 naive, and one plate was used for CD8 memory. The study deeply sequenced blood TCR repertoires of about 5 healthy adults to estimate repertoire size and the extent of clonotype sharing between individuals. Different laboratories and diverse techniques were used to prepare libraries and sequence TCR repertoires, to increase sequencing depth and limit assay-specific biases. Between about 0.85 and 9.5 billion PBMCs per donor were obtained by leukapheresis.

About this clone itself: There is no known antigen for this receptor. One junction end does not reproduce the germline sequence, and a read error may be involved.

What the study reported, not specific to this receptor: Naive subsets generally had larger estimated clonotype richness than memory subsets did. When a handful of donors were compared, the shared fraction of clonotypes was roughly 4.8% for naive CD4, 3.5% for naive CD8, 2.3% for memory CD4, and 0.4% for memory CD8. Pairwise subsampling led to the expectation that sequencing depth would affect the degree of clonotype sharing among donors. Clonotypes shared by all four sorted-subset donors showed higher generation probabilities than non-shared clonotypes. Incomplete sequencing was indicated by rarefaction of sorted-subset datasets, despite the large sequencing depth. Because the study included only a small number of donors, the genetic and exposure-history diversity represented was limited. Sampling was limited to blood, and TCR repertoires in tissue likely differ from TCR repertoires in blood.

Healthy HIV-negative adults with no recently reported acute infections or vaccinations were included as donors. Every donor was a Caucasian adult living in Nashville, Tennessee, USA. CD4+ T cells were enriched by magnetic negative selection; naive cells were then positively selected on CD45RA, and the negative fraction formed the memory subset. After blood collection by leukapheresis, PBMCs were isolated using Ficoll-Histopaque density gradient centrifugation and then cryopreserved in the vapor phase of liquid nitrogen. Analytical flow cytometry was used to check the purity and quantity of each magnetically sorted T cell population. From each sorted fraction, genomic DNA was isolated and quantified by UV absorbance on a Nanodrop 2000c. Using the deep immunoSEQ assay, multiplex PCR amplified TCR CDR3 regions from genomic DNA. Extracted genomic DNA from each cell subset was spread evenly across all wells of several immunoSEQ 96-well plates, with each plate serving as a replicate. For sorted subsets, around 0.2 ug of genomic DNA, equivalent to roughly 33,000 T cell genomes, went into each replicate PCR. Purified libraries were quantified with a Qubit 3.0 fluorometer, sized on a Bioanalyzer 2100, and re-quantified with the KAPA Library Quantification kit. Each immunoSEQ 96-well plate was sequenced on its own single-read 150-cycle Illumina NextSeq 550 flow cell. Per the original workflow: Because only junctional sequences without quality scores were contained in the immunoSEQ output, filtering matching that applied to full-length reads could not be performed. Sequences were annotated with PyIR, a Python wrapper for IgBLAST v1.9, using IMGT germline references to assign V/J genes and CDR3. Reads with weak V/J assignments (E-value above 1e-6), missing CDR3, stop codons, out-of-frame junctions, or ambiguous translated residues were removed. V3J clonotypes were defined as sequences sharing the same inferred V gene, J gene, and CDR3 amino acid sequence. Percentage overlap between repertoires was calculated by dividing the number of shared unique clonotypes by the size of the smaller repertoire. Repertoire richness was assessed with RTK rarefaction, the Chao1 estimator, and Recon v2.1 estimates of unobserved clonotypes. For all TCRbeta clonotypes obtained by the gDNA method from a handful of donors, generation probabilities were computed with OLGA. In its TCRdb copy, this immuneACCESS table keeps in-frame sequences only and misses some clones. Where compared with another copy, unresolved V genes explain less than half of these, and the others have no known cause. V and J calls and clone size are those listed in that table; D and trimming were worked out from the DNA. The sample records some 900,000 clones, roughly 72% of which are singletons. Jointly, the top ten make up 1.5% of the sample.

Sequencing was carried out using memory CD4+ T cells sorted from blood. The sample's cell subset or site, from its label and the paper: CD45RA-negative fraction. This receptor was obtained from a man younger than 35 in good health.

The DNA sequence is given as TGTGCCAGCAGTTCCCCCGGGACAGGACGCCCTTTT. Translated, it gives CASSSPGTGRPF. The chain is encoded by TRBV28 joined to TRBJ2-3; 8 bases in between match TRBD1. The CDR3 has 12 amino acids, counting the end cysteine and phenylalanine. The read is trimmed to its CDR3 DNA, 36 bases read in frame from base 1. The germline V gene specifies MDHEN as CDR1 and SYDVKM as CDR2.